This T cell receptor beta chain comes out of a study of T-cell memory formation after mild COVID-19. Overall study: TCR clusters were mostly donor specific.

Study-level points and caveats: Certain responding clones were present in pre-infection memory, suggesting participation of cross-reactive memory. Still unconfirmed is whether the second-wave clones peaking on day 37 recognized SARS-CoV-2.

Trimming pared 5 bases from V and 5 bases from J, leaving 16 bases between. This CDR3 contains 14 residues. Comment on this clonotype: The antigen is undetermined.

TCRdb reanalysed the 5' RACE reads using MiXCR and keeps one entry per CDR3 protein. The table shows 210,000 or so distinct CDR3 sequences, with around 20% occurring only once. The sample taken for sequencing was PBMCs or a T cell subset sorted from them (not recorded which). The receptor comes from an adult woman who had mild COVID-19 (a few samples of this study predate the infection). Cell type and time point are not known. The genes are TRBV12-3 or TRBV12-4 and TRBJ2-7, with D perhaps matching TRBD2 (5 bases). DNA for the CDR3: TGTGCCAGCAGTCCCGCGCGGAGGATAAACGAGCAGTACTTC. Amino acids: CASSPARRINEQYF.